The entry below describes one T cell receptor beta chain. The sample belongs to a study of T cell changes during pregnancy in multiple sclerosis. Measured with immunoSEQ multiplex PCR; TCRdb has only the in-frame clones, and not every one. The table records fewer than 80,000 clones, around nine tenths of them present only once. The germline V gene encodes CDR1 SGHNT and CDR2 YYREEE (reference sequence). The CDR3 runs 15 residues. The ends lost 4 bases at V and 4 bases at J; junction bases unmatched: 8. J is TRBJ1-1 and V is TRBV5-4; 9 positions agree with TRBD1. The specimen was CD4+ T cells from peripheral blood mononuclear cells, collected in the third trimester of pregnancy. The clonotype comes from a female donor in good health, enrolled as a control in a pregnancy study. CDR3 bases: TGTGCCAGCAGCAAAAGACAGGGGGAGGCCACTGAAGCTTTCTTT. Its translation is CASSKRQGEATEAFF.